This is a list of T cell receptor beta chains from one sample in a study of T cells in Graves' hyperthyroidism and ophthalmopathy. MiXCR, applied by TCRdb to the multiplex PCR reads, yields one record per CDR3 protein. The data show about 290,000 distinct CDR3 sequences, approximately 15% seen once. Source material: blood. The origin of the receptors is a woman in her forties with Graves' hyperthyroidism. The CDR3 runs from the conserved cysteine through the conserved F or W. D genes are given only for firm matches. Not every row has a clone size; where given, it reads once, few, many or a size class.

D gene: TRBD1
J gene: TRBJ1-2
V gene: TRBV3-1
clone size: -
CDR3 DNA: TGTGCCAGCAGCGATGAATACATAGAGACAGGGTTCGGCTACACCTTC
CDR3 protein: CASSDEYIETGFGYTF

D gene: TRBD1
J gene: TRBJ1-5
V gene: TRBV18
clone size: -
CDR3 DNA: TGTGCCAGCTCGCACAGGGGAAATAGCAATCAGCCCCAGCATTTT
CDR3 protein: CASSHRGNSNQPQHF

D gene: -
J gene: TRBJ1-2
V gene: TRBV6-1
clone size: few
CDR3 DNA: TGTGCCAGCGCCCGGGAGGGGCGAAGCTATGGCTACACCTTC
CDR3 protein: CASAREGRSYGYTF

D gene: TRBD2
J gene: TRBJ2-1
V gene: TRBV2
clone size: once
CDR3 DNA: TGTGCCAGCACAACTAGCGGGAGGGCCTCCAATGAGCAGTTCTTC
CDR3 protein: CASTTSGRASNEQFF

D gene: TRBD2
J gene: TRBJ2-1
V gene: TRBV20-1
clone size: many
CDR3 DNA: TGCAGTGCTAATCCGGGGAGGGCGAGCTCCTACAATGAGCAGTTCTTC
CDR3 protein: CSANPGRASSYNEQFF

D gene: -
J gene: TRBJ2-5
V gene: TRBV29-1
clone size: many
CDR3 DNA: TGCAGCGCTGAAAGAAGGGAGACCCAGTACTTC
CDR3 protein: CSAERRETQYF

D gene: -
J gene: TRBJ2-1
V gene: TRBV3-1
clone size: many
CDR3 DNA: TGTGCCAGCAGCCAAGATGGGGCCGCTGGGTCCGAGTTCTTC
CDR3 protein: CASSQDGAAGSEFF

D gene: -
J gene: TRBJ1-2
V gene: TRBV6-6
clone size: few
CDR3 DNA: TGTGCCAGCAGTTACAGTCAGTTCTATGGCTACACCTTC
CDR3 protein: CASSYSQFYGYTF

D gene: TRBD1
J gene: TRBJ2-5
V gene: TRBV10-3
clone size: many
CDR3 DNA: TGTGCCATCAGTTCTCCTGACAGGGGCCGGGAGACCCAGTACTTC
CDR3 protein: CAISSPDRGRETQYF

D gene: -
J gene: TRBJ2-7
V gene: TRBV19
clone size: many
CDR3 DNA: TGTGCCAGTAGTATGAATAGCGGTCCTTACGAGCAGTACTTC
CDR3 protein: CASSMNSGPYEQYF

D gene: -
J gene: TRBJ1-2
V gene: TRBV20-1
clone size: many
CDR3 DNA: TGCAGTGCTAGCCTTCCGGGGTTGGATGGCTACACCTTC
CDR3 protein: CSASLPGLDGYTF

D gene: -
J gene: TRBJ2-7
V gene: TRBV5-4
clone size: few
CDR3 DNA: TGTGCCAGCAGCTTCTGGGGGATTGATGACGAGCAGTACTTC
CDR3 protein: CASSFWGIDDEQYF

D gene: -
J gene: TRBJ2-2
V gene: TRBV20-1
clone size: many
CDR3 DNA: TGCAGTGCTAGTTGGCGGGGGAACACCGGGGAGCTGTTTTTT
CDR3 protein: CSASWRGNTGELFF